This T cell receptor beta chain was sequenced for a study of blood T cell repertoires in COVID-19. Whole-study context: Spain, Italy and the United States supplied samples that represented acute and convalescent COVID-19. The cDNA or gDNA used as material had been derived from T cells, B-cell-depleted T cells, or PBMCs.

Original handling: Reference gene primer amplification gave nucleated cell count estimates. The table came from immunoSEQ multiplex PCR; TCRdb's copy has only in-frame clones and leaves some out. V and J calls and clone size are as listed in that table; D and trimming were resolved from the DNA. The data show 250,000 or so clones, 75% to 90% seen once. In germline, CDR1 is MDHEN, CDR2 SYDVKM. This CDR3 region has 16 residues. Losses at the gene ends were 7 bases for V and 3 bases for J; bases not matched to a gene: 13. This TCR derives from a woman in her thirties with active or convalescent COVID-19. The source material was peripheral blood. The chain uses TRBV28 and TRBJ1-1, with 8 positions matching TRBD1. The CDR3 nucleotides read TGTGCCAGCAACAGTGACAGGGGTGGGTGGGACACTGAAGCTTTCTTT. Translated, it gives CASNSDRGGWDTEAFF.